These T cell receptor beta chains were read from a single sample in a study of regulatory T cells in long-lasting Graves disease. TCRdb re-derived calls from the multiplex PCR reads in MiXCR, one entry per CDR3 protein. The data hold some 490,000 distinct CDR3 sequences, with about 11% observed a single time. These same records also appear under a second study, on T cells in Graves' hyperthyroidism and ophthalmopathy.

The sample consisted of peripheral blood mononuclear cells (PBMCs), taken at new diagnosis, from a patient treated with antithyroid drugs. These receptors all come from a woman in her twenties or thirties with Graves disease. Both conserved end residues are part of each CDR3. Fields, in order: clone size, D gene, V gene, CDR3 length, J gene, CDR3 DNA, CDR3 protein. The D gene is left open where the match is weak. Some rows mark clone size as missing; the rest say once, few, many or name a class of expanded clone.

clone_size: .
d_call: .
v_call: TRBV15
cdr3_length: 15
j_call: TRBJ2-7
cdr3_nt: TGTGCCACCAGCAGAGATTATCGTACTTTCAATGAGCAGTACTTC
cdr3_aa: CATSRDYRTFNEQYF

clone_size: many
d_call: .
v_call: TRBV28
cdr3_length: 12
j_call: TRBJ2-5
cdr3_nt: TGTGCCAGCAGACAGGGATTAGAGACCCAGTACTTC
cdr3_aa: CASRQGLETQYF

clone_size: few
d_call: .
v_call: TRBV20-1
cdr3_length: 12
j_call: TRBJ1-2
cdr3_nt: TGCAGTGCTAGGGCGGGTATCTATGGCTACACCTTC
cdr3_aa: CSARAGIYGYTF

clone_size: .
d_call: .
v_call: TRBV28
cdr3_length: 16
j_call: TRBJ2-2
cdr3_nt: TGTGCCAGCAGCTTAGTAAGACCCGCGAACACCGGGGAGCTGTTTTTT
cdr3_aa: CASSLVRPANTGELFF

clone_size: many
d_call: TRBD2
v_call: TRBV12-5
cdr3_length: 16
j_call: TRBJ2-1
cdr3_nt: TGTGCTAGTGGTTCCACCCTAGCGGGAGGGCCCCATGAGCAGTTCTTC
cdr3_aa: CASGSTLAGGPHEQFF

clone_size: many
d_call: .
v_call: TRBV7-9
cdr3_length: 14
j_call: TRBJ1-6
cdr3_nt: TGTGCCAGCAGCTTAGCGGACCGGACGATCTCCCTCCACTTT
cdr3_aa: CASSLADRTISLHF

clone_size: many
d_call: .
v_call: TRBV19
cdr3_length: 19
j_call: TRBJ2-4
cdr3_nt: TGTGCCAGTAGTATCTCCGGCAGGGAATTCGTATCGGCCAAAAACATTCAGTACTTC
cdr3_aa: CASSISGREFVSAKNIQYF

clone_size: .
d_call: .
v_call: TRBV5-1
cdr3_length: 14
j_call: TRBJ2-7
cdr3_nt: TGCGCCAGCAGCTTTATGGCAGGCGTGAACGAGCAGTACTTC
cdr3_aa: CASSFMAGVNEQYF

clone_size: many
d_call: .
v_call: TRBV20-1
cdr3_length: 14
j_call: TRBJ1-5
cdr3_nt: TGCAGTGCTAGGGTCCCCCAGCGGAATCAGCCCCAGCATTTT
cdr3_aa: CSARVPQRNQPQHF

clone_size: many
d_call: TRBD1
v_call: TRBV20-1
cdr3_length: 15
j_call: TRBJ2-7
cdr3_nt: TGCAGTGCTACGGACAGGGCCTTATTTGGATACGAGCAGTACTTC
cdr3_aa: CSATDRALFGYEQYF

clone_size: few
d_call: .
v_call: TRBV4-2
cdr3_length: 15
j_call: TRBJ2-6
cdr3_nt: TGTGCCAGCAGGGAGTATACGACTGGGGCCAACGTCCTGACTTTC
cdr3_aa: CASREYTTGANVLTF

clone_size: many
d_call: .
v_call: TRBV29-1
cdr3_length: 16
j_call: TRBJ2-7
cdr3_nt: TGCAGCGTTGAGAGGTACGGCCAGGGAGTTTCCTACGAGCAGTACTTC
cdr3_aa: CSVERYGQGVSYEQYF

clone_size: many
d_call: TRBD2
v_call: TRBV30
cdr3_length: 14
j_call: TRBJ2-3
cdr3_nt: TGTGCCTGGAGTATAGCGGGGGTGCCAGATACGCAGTATTTT
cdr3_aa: CAWSIAGVPDTQYF

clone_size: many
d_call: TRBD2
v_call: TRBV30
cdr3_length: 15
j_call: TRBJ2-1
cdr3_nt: TGTGCCTGGAGATCAGGACTAGCGTTGGTGAATGAGCAGTTCTTC
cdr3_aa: CAWRSGLALVNEQFF

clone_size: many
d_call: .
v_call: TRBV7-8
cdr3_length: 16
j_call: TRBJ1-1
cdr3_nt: TGTGCCAGCAGCTTACAGGCGCTTCCCTTTGGCACTGAAGCTTTCTTT
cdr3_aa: CASSLQALPFGTEAFF

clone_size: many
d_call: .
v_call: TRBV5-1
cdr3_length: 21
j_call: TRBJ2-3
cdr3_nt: TGCGCCAGCAGCTTGGGACCAATGGGACCCTTTTACAGGGAGAGACGAGATACGCAGTATTTT
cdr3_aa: CASSLGPMGPFYRERRDTQYF

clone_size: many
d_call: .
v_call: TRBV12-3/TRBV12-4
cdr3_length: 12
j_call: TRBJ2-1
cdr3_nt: TGTGCCAGCAGGGGGGTACCCGATGAGCAGTTCTTC
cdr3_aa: CASRGVPDEQFF

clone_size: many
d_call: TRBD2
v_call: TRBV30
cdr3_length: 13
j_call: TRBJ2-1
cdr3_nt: TGTGCCTGGAGGCTAGCGGGAGCCAATGAGCAGTTCTTC
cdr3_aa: CAWRLAGANEQFF

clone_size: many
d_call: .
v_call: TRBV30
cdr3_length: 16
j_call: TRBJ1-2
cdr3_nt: TGTGCCTGGAGTCCGAAACTCCTTGAAGGGAACTACGGCTACACCTTC
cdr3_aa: CAWSPKLLEGNYGYTF

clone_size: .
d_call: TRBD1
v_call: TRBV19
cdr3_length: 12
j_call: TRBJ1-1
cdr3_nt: TGTGCCACGGGACAGGGGGTGGAGAACGCTTTCTTT
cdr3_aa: CATGQGVENAFF

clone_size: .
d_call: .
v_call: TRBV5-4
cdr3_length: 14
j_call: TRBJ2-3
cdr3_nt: TGTGCCAGCAGCTTGGCCATATCTCCAGATACGCAGTATTTT
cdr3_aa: CASSLAISPDTQYF

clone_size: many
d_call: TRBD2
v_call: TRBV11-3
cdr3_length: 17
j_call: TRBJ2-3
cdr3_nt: TGTGCCAGCAGCTTAGCCCCAATAGCGGGAGTAGCAGATACGCAGTATTTT
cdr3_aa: CASSLAPIAGVADTQYF

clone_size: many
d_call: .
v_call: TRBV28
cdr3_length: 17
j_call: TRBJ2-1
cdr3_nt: TGTGCCAGCAGCCGCGACAGGTTTGGGGTTAGGTGGTATGAGCAGTTCTTC
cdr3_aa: CASSRDRFGVRWYEQFF

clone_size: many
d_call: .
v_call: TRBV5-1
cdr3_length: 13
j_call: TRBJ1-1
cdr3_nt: TGCGCCAGCAGTTTTACAGGGACCACTGAAGCTTTCTTT
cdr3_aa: CASSFTGTTEAFF

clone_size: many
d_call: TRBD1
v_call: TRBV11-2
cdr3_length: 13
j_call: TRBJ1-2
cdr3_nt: TGTGCCAGCAGCCTCCGGGACAGCTATGGCTACACCTTC
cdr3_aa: CASSLRDSYGYTF

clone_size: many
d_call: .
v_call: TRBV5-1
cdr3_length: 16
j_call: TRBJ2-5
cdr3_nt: TGCGCCAGCAGCTTGGTTGGTGCGGGACCGCAAGAGACCCAGTACTTC
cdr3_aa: CASSLVGAGPQETQYF

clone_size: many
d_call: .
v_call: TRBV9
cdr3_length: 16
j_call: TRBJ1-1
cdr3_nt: TGTGCCAGCAGCGTAGGTATAGGGAGCATGAACACTGAAGCTTTCTTT
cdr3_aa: CASSVGIGSMNTEAFF

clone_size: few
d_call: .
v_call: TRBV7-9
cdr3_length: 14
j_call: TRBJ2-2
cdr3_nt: TGTGCCAGCAGCTTAGGGTCTGACACCGGGGAGCTGTTTTTT
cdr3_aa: CASSLGSDTGELFF

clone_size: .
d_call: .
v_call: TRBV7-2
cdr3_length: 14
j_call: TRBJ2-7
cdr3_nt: TGTGCCAGCAGCTTAGGGCAGGCAACCTACGAGCAGTACTTC
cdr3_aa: CASSLGQATYEQYF

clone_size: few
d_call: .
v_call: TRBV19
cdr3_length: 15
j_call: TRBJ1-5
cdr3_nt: TGTGCCAGTAGTTTCCTCCGGGACTGGGATCAGCCCCAGCATTTT
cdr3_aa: CASSFLRDWDQPQHF

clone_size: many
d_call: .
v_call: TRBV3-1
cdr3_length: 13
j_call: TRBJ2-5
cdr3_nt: TGTGCCAGCAGCCAAGAGGGGTGGGAGACCCAGTACTTC
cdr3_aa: CASSQEGWETQYF

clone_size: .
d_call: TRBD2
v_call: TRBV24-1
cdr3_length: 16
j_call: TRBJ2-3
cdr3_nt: TGTGCCACCAGTGATTCGACTAGCGGGATCACAGATACGCAGTATTTT
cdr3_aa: CATSDSTSGITDTQYF

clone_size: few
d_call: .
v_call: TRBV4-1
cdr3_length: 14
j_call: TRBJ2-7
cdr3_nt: TGCGCCAGCAGCCCAGCGTTTGCCTCCTACGAGCAGTACTTC
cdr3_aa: CASSPAFASYEQYF

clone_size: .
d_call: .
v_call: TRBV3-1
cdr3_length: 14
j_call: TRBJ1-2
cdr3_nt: TGTGCCAGCAGCCTTCACCGGGACTTCTATGGCTACACCTTC
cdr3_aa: CASSLHRDFYGYTF

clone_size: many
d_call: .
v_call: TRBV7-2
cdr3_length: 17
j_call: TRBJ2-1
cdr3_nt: TGTGCCAGCAGCTTAGCGACTCCAGGGGTTCCCTACAATGAGCAGTTCTTC
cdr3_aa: CASSLATPGVPYNEQFF